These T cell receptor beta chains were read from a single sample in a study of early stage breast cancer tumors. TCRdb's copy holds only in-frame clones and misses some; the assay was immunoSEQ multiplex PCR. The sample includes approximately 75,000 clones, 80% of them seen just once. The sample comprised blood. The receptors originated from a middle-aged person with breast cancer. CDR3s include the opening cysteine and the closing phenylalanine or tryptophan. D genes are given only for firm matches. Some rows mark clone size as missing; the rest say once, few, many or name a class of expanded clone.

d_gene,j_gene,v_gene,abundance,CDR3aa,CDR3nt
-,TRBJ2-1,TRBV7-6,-,CASSLMGGTFYNEQFF,TGTGCCAGCAGCTTAATGGGCGGGACTTTCTACAATGAGCAGTTCTTC
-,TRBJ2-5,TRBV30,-,CAWSPGMSLQETQYF,TGTGCCTGGAGTCCAGGGATGAGTTTACAAGAGACCCAGTACTTC
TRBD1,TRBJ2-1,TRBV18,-,CASSPQGAHNEQFF,TGTGCCAGCTCACCTCAGGGGGCGCACAATGAGCAGTTCTTC
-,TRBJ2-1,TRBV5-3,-,CARSPYSPVVNEQFF,TGTGCCAGAAGCCCATATAGCCCGGTGGTGAATGAGCAGTTCTTC
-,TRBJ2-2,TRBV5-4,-,CASSLRTGSTGELFF,TGTGCCAGCAGCTTACGCACAGGGTCCACCGGGGAGCTGTTTTTT
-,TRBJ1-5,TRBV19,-,CASNNGINQPQHF,TGTGCCAGTAATAACGGGATCAATCAGCCCCAGCATTTT
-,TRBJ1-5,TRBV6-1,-,CASTGSLESQPQHF,TGTGCCAGCACCGGAAGTCTGGAAAGTCAGCCCCAGCATTTT
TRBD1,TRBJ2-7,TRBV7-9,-,CASSYYGQGAATYEQYF,TGTGCCAGCAGCTATTACGGACAGGGGGCGGCCACCTACGAGCAGTACTTC
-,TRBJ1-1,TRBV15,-,CATSRTGNTEAFF,TGTGCCACCAGCAGAACAGGGAACACTGAAGCTTTCTTT
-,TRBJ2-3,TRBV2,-,CASSLTDTQYF,TGTGCCAGCAGCCTCACAGATACGCAGTATTTT
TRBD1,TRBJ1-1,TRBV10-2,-,CASDRGPGTEAFF,TGCGCCAGCGACAGGGGGCCGGGCACTGAAGCTTTCTTT
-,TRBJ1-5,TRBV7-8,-,CAGGDTNLPQHF,TGTGCCGGAGGGGACACCAATTTACCCCAGCATTTT
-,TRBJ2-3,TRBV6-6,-,CASSPRLRADTQYF,TGTGCCAGCAGTCCCCGACTCAGGGCAGATACGCAGTATTTT
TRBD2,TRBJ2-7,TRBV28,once,CASRAGGPSYEQYF,TGTGCCAGCAGGGCGGGAGGGCCGTCTTACGAGCAGTACTTC
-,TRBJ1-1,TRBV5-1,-,CASSLGRGGTEAFF,TGCGCCAGCAGCTTGGGCCGTGGGGGAACTGAAGCTTTCTTT
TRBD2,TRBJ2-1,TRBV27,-,CASSFYRGAGGNNEQFF,TGTGCCAGCAGTTTCTACCGAGGGGCGGGAGGTAACAATGAGCAGTTCTTC
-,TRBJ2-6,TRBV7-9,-,CASHEPEGSGANVLTF,TGTGCCAGCCATGAGCCGGAGGGGTCTGGGGCCAACGTCCTGACTTTC
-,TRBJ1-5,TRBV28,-,CASSSGGGVFNQPQHF,TGTGCCAGCAGTTCCGGGGGAGGGGTGTTCAATCAGCCCCAGCATTTT
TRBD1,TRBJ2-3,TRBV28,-,CASSPPGQGTDTQYF,TGTGCCAGCAGCCCCCCGGGACAGGGGACAGATACGCAGTATTTT
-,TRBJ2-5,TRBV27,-,CASSLAGDQETQYF,TGTGCCAGCAGTTTGGCTGGGGACCAAGAGACCCAGTACTTC
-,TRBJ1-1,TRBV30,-,CAWKPGPGTEAFF,TGTGCCTGGAAACCCGGCCCGGGGACTGAAGCTTTCTTT
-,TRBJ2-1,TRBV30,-,CAWIPNIPGYEQFF,TGTGCCTGGATCCCCAACATTCCGGGGTATGAGCAGTTCTTC
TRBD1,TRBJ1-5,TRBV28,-,CASSTISQDRWGNQPQHF,TGTGCCAGCAGTACGATATCTCAGGACAGGTGGGGCAATCAGCCCCAGCATTTT
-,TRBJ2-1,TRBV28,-,CASSLGNEQFF,TGTGCCAGCAGTTTGGGCAATGAGCAGTTCTTC
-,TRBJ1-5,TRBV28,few,CASSGGGDQPQHF,TGTGCCAGCAGTGGCGGGGGGGATCAGCCCCAGCATTTT
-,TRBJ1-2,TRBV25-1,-,CASSYKYGYTF,TGTGCCAGCTCCTACAAGTATGGCTACACCTTC
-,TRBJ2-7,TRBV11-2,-,CASSLMGDSGEQYF,TGTGCCAGCAGCTTAATGGGTGATTCAGGCGAGCAGTACTTC
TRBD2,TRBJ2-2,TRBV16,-,CARKTSGTNTGELFF,TGTGCCAGGAAGACTAGCGGAACTAACACCGGGGAGCTGTTTTTT
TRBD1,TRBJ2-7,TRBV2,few,CASSLTGQATYEQYF,TGTGCCAGCAGCTTAACCGGACAGGCCACCTACGAGCAGTACTTC
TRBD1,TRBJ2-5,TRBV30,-,CAWSVRGQGARETQYF,TGTGCCTGGAGTGTAAGGGGACAGGGGGCGCGAGAGACCCAGTACTTC
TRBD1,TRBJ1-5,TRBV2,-,CASSEKTGVRDQPQHF,TGTGCCAGCAGTGAAAAGACAGGGGTAAGGGATCAGCCCCAGCATTTT
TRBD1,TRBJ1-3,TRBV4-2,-,CASSQTGIGNTIYF,TGTGCCAGCAGCCAGACAGGGATCGGAAACACCATATATTTT
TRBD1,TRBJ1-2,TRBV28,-,CASSSQGYGYTF,TGTGCCAGCAGCTCACAGGGGTATGGCTACACCTTC
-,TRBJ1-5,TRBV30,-,CAWRGTMVEPQHF,TGTGCCTGGAGAGGGACGATGGTGGAGCCCCAGCATTTT
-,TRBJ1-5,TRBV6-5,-,CASSTNNQPQHF,TGTGCCAGCAGTACGAACAATCAGCCCCAGCATTTT
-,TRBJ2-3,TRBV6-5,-,CASKEGGGTDTQYF,TGTGCCAGCAAAGAAGGGGGAGGGACAGATACGCAGTATTTT
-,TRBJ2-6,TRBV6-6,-,CASRGGDGANVLTF,TGTGCCAGCAGAGGGGGGGACGGGGCCAACGTCCTGACTTTC
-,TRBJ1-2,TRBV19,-,CASSFTQGGYTF,TGTGCCAGTAGTTTCACACAGGGTGGCTACACCTTC
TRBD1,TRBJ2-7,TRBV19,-,CASSSTRDRGRYEQYF,TGTGCCAGTAGTTCAACCCGGGACAGGGGTCGATACGAGCAGTACTTC
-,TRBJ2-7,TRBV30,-,CAWSALASEQYF,TGTGCCTGGAGTGCCCTAGCGTCTGAGCAGTACTTC
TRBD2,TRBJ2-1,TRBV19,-,CASSMGREGHNEQFF,TGTGCCAGTAGTATGGGGCGGGAGGGCCACAATGAGCAGTTCTTC
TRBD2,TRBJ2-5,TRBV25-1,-,CASSVAGGPSETQYF,TGTGCCAGCAGTGTAGCGGGAGGGCCTTCAGAGACCCAGTACTTC
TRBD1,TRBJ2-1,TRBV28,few,CASSLTTGFGNEQFF,TGTGCCAGCAGTCTAACGACAGGGTTCGGCAATGAGCAGTTCTTC
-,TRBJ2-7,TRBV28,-,CATSEKSYEQYF,TGTGCCACCTCTGAAAAGTCTTACGAGCAGTACTTC
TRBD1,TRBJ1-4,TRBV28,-,CASGDRGGTNEKLFF,TGTGCCAGCGGAGACAGGGGGGGAACTAATGAAAAACTGTTTTTT
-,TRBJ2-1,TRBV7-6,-,CASSLKLGLHEQFF,TGTGCCAGCAGCTTGAAACTAGGCTTGCATGAGCAGTTCTTC
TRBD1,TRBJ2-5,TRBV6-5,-,CASRQGAGEVETQYF,TGTGCCAGCAGGCAGGGGGCGGGTGAGGTGGAGACCCAGTACTTC
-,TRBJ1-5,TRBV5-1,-,CASSGDVGSPQHF,TGCGCCAGCAGCGGGGACGTCGGATCGCCCCAGCATTTT
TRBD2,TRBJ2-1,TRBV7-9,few,CASTPPWTSGSSYNEQFF,TGTGCCAGCACCCCTCCCTGGACTAGCGGAAGCTCCTACAATGAGCAGTTCTTC
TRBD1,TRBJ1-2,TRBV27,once,CASSLSSGQGFGSYTF,TGTGCCAGCAGTTTATCTAGCGGACAGGGATTTGGGAGCTACACCTTC
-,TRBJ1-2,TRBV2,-,CASSEVLGGGYTF,TGTGCCAGCAGTGAGGTATTGGGTGGTGGCTACACCTTC
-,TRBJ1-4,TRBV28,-,CASASGATNEKLFF,TGTGCCAGCGCCTCGGGTGCAACTAATGAAAAACTGTTTTTT
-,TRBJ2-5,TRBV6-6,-,CASSSDNYQETQYF,TGTGCCAGCAGTTCCGACAACTACCAAGAGACCCAGTACTTC
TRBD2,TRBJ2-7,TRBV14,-,CASSQVAGRTTYEQYF,TGTGCCAGCAGCCAAGTAGCGGGCCGGACAACCTACGAGCAGTACTTC
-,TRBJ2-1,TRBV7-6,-,CASSLVGVSEQFF,TGTGCCAGCAGCTTGGTGGGGGTCAGTGAGCAGTTCTTC
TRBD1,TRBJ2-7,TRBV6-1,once,CASRIGQGVNEQYF,TGTGCCAGCAGGATTGGACAGGGGGTCAACGAGCAGTACTTC